A selection of T cell receptor beta chains follows, all from one sample in a study of identical twins. MiXCR, run by TCRdb on the 5' RACE reads, gives a single entry per CDR3 protein. The table lists under 300,000 distinct CDR3 sequences, more than 12% of them singletons. The sample comprised memory (CD45RO+) T cells sorted from blood. The receptors shown here come from a woman aged 18-29 years in good health. Both conserved end residues are part of each CDR3.

v_call: TRBV6-6
j_call: TRBJ1-2
cdr3_aa: CASSSAGYWGYTF

v_call: TRBV14
j_call: TRBJ2-4
cdr3_aa: CASSRPQGNIQYF

v_call: TRBV6-5
j_call: TRBJ1-2
cdr3_aa: CASSHLGQYGYTF

v_call: TRBV24-1
j_call: TRBJ2-5
cdr3_aa: CATSRPAGGHRSIQETQYF

v_call: TRBV7-2
j_call: TRBJ2-7
cdr3_aa: CASSSRQTSFNEQYF

v_call: TRBV6-5
j_call: TRBJ2-7
cdr3_aa: CASSYSAGFGYEQYF

v_call: TRBV20-1
j_call: TRBJ1-1
cdr3_aa: CSATGGVGTEAFF

v_call: TRBV6-4
j_call: TRBJ2-4
cdr3_aa: CASTAPGQKNIQYF

v_call: TRBV29-1
j_call: TRBJ1-5
cdr3_aa: CSVGVGGQGVRQPQHF

v_call: TRBV10-2
j_call: TRBJ2-3
cdr3_aa: CASTRGLGTDTQYF

v_call: TRBV6-1
j_call: TRBJ2-5
cdr3_aa: CASRWMSETQYF

v_call: TRBV7-9
j_call: TRBJ2-7
cdr3_aa: CASSLGGISYEQYF

v_call: TRBV12-5
j_call: TRBJ1-1
cdr3_aa: CATCQDLASWLEAFF

v_call: TRBV2
j_call: TRBJ1-4
cdr3_aa: CASGRMNEKLFF

v_call: TRBV29-1
j_call: TRBJ1-1
cdr3_aa: CSVETGGYTEAFF

v_call: TRBV20-1
j_call: TRBJ2-2
cdr3_aa: CSHRRWNTGELFF

v_call: TRBV20-1
j_call: TRBJ2-1
cdr3_aa: CSARRQGRINEQFF

v_call: TRBV29-1
j_call: TRBJ2-5
cdr3_aa: CSVGDRGTETQYF

v_call: TRBV4-3
j_call: TRBJ2-1
cdr3_aa: CASSQEGWRASYNEQFF